Presented here are 10 T cell receptor beta chains from one specimen sequenced in a study of post-analysis software for immune sequencing data. Findings and limits, study-wide: Roughly five TRBV segments were more frequent in patients than controls; TRBV5-6, TRBV5-1 and TRBV20-1 belonged to this group.

No antigen is known for these receptors. cDNA libraries for TCR beta contained unique molecular identifiers. TCRdb fed the PCR reads into MiXCR, producing one record per CDR3 protein. Of around 710,000 distinct CDR3 sequences listed, about half are singletons. Sequences were obtained from blood. These receptors all stem from a girl aged 10-17 years with multiple sclerosis.

This sequence joins TRBV15 and TRBJ2-3; 8 bases map to TRBD2. CDR3 size: 17 residues. Germline V lookup: CDR1 LNHNV, CDR2 YYDKDF (reference sequence). After removal of 0 bases from V and 4 bases from J, the junction contained 9 bases not matched to a gene. The CDR3 nucleotides are TGTGCCACCAGCAGAGATTTCGGGACTAGTAGCGCAGATACGCAGTATTTT. This codes for CATSRDFGTSSADTQYF.

This clonotype was picked up a small number of times. V gene TRBV5-1 combines with J gene TRBJ2-7; 14 nucleotides match TRBD2. The CDR3 loop spans 18 amino acids. With V trimmed by 4 bases and J by 3 bases, 12 bases remained unmatched. Germline CDR1 is SGHRS and CDR2 is YFSETQ. The DNA for the CDR3 is TGCGCCAGCAGCCTCCTACTAATTGGGACTAGCGGGAGCTACGAGCAGTACTTC. Translated, it gives CASSLLLIGTSGSYEQYF. Full variable domain (remainder filled in from reference TRBV5-1 and TRBJ2-7): KAGVTQTPRYLIKTRGQQVTLSCSPISGHRSVSWYQQTPGQGLQFLFEYFSETQRNKGNFPGRFSGRQFSNSRSEMNVSTLELGDSALYLCASSLLLIGTSGSYEQYFGPGTRLTVT.

V and J are TRBV4-3 and TRBJ2-6; maybe TRBD2 (6 bases). Germline loops: CDR1 LGHNA, CDR2 YSLEER. The CDR3 runs 18 residues. Trimming cost V 0 bases and J 8 bases, with 20 bases left between them. The CDR3 loop reads CASSQDTREVSRTNVLTF. Here the CDR3 DNA reads TGCGCCAGCAGCCAAGATACGAGGGAGGTTAGCAGGACCAACGTCCTGACTTTC.

The chain has TRBV4-3 and TRBJ2-7, with D maybe TRBD1 (5 bases). Germline CDR1 and CDR2: LGHNA and YSLEER. V was pared by 1 base and J by 2 bases, with 15 bases between. CDR3 size: 16 residues. The CDR3: CASSQGATGPTYEQYF. CDR3 nucleotides: TGCGCCAGCAGCCAAGGCGCAACAGGTCCCACCTACGAGCAGTACTTC.

This clonotype was recorded a few times. The rearrangement links TRBV9 to TRBJ2-1; TRBD2 agrees at 14 bases. The length of the CDR3 is 16 residues. Germline V gives CDR1 SGDLS, CDR2 YYNGEE. V lost 4 bases, J lost 5 bases, and 5 bases stayed unmatched. CDR3 in amino acids: CASSLMGLAGDNEQFF. CDR3 DNA: TGTGCCAGCAGCCTTATGGGACTAGCGGGAGACAATGAGCAGTTCTTC.

In this sample, this clonotype turned up a few times. The chain employs TRBV20-1 and TRBJ2-1; 12 bases align to TRBD2. Germline values: CDR1 DFQATT, CDR2 SNEGSKA (reference sequence). The J segment lost 7 bases and the V segment lost 5 bases, leaving 9 bases of the junction unmatched. This CDR3 is built from 15 residues. In nucleotides, the CDR3 is TGCAGTGCTTGCCAAACTAGCGGGAGGATAAATGAGCAGTTCTTC. This encodes CSACQTSGRINEQFF.

This clonotype was observed a few times. The V and J genes are TRBV5-1 and TRBJ2-7; 8 positions match TRBD1. With 6 bases clipped from V and 3 bases from J, the junction kept 8 bases outside the gene matches. CDR1 SGHRS and CDR2 YFSETQ come from the germline V gene. This CDR3 is built from 14 residues. CDR3 in amino acids: CASKVRQGLYEQYF. Written as DNA, the CDR3 is TGCGCCAGCAAGGTCCGACAGGGGCTCTACGAGCAGTACTTC. The full variable domain, its missing parts supplied by reference TRBV5-1 and TRBJ2-7, is KAGVTQTPRYLIKTRGQQVTLSCSPISGHRSVSWYQQTPGQGLQFLFEYFSETQRNKGNFPGRFSGRQFSNSRSEMNVSTLELGDSALYLCASKVRQGLYEQYFGPGTRLTVT.

The chain has TRBV4-1 and TRBJ2-7, with TRBD2 as a possible D gene (6 bases). With 8 bases removed from V and 5 bases from J, the gap between germline ends came to 10 bases. The germline CDR1 and CDR2 sequences are MGHRA and YSYEKL. The CDR3 is 11 amino acids. The DNA of the CDR3 is TGCGCCAGCGCGTCGGGGGACGAGCAGTACTTC. Translation: CASASGDEQYF.

This chain uses TRBV10-3 with TRBJ1-2; maybe TRBD1 (6 bases). Germline values: CDR1 ENHRY, CDR2 SYGVKD. Trimming removed 10 bases at V and 6 bases at J, with 27 bases between. The CDR3 loop spans 16 amino acids. Here the CDR3 DNA reads TGTGCCACGTATCAGCCCTTTCCGGGACATGAGGATGGCTACACCTTC. This codes for CATYQPFPGHEDGYTF.

Only a few counts were recorded for this clonotype. The CDR3 sequence: CASTTSRGPHEQYF. CDR3 DNA: TGTGCCAGCACCACATCTAGGGGTCCCCACGAGCAGTACTTC. V is TRBV28 and J is TRBJ2-4, with D possibly being TRBD1 (5 bases). Near its end, the DNA agrees better with TRBJ2-7, so the J call may be wrong. CDR1 and CDR2 from the germline V gene are MDHEN and SYDVKM. This CDR3 spans 14 amino acids.